This is a list of T cell receptor beta chains from one sample in a study of blood T cell repertoires in COVID-19. Sequencing used immunoSEQ multiplex PCR; TCRdb keeps in-frame clones, though not all of them. The table lists around 470,000 clones, 85% to 90% of them singletons. The source material was peripheral blood. The source of these receptors is a young man with COVID-19, enrolled during active disease. Each CDR3 is given with its conserved first and last residue. The D gene is left open where the match is weak. Clone size is not always given. Where it is, it says once, few, many or a class for expanded clones.

clone_size: NA
j_call: TRBJ1-4
v_call: TRBV4-1
d_call: TRBD1
cdr3_nt: TGCGCCAGCAGCCATGAGGACAGGAGAAATGAAAAACTGTTTTTT
cdr3_aa: CASSHEDRRNEKLFF

clone_size: NA
j_call: TRBJ1-1
v_call: TRBV19
d_call: NA
cdr3_nt: TGTGCCAGTAGTATCCCCGGCGGGGGGAACACTGAAGCTTTCTTT
cdr3_aa: CASSIPGGGNTEAFF

clone_size: NA
j_call: TRBJ1-1
v_call: TRBV29-1
d_call: NA
cdr3_nt: TGCAGCGTTGTTTTCGTGGGGCTGTACCGCACTGAAGCTTTCTTT
cdr3_aa: CSVVFVGLYRTEAFF

clone_size: once
j_call: TRBJ2-1
v_call: TRBV9
d_call: TRBD2
cdr3_nt: TGTGCCAGCAGCGTAGGCACTAGCGGGAGTTACAATGAGCAGTTCTTC
cdr3_aa: CASSVGTSGSYNEQFF

clone_size: NA
j_call: TRBJ1-1
v_call: TRBV5-6
d_call: NA
cdr3_nt: TGTGCCAGCAGCCTGACAAGTATCACTGAAGCTTTCTTT
cdr3_aa: CASSLTSITEAFF

clone_size: NA
j_call: TRBJ2-1
v_call: TRBV4-1
d_call: TRBD2
cdr3_nt: TGCGCCAGCAGCCCGTACGGAGCGGGGAACTACAATGAGCAGTTCTTC
cdr3_aa: CASSPYGAGNYNEQFF

clone_size: once
j_call: TRBJ1-1
v_call: TRBV19
d_call: NA
cdr3_nt: TGTGCCAGTAGTATAGCGGGAGGTAACACTGAAGCTTTCTTT
cdr3_aa: CASSIAGGNTEAFF

clone_size: NA
j_call: TRBJ1-1
v_call: TRBV11-3
d_call: NA
cdr3_nt: TGTGCCAGCAGCTTAGATCTGGATCGGGGTGAAGCTTTCTTT
cdr3_aa: CASSLDLDRGEAFF

clone_size: NA
j_call: TRBJ1-2
v_call: TRBV30
d_call: NA
cdr3_nt: TGTGCCTGGAAGACAGGTTATAGCTATGGCTACACCTTC
cdr3_aa: CAWKTGYSYGYTF

clone_size: NA
j_call: TRBJ2-3
v_call: TRBV5-1
d_call: NA
cdr3_nt: TGCGCCAGCAGCGCGACAACAGATACGCAGTATTTT
cdr3_aa: CASSATTDTQYF

clone_size: NA
j_call: TRBJ2-3
v_call: TRBV2
d_call: TRBD1
cdr3_nt: TGTGCCAGCACTATAGGGACAGGGGCGGGCGATACGCAGTATTTT
cdr3_aa: CASTIGTGAGDTQYF

clone_size: NA
j_call: TRBJ2-3
v_call: TRBV7-2
d_call: NA
cdr3_nt: TGTGCCAGCAGCTTATTAGCGGACACTAGCACAGATACGCAGTATTTT
cdr3_aa: CASSLLADTSTDTQYF

clone_size: NA
j_call: TRBJ1-1
v_call: TRBV7-9
d_call: NA
cdr3_nt: TGTGCCAGCAGCTTTTCGGTGGGGCGCAACACTGAAGCTTTCTTT
cdr3_aa: CASSFSVGRNTEAFF

clone_size: NA
j_call: TRBJ1-2
v_call: TRBV5-4
d_call: NA
cdr3_nt: TGTGCCAGCAGGAAGGCAGGGTTAAACGAGAACTATGGCTACACCTTC
cdr3_aa: CASRKAGLNENYGYTF

clone_size: many
j_call: TRBJ1-1
v_call: TRBV28
d_call: NA
cdr3_nt: TGTGCCAGCAGTTTATTGGCCAACACTGAAGCTTTCTTT
cdr3_aa: CASSLLANTEAFF

clone_size: NA
j_call: TRBJ2-2
v_call: TRBV28
d_call: NA
cdr3_nt: TGTGCCAGCAGTTCCCTATTGATCGGGGAGCTGTTTTTT
cdr3_aa: CASSSLLIGELFF

clone_size: NA
j_call: TRBJ2-1
v_call: TRBV6-4
d_call: NA
cdr3_nt: TGTGCCAGCAGTGATGAACTCCACAATGAGCAGTTCTTC
cdr3_aa: CASSDELHNEQFF

clone_size: NA
j_call: TRBJ2-5
v_call: TRBV19
d_call: NA
cdr3_nt: TGTGCCAGTAGTGGGGAGTTGGGGGGGCGTGAGACCCAGTACTTC
cdr3_aa: CASSGELGGRETQYF

clone_size: NA
j_call: TRBJ2-3
v_call: TRBV11-3
d_call: TRBD1
cdr3_nt: TGTGCCAGCAGCTTACGGGACAGTAGCACAGATACGCAGTATTTT
cdr3_aa: CASSLRDSSTDTQYF

clone_size: NA
j_call: TRBJ2-1
v_call: TRBV7-9
d_call: NA
cdr3_nt: TGTGCCAGCAGCTTAGCAGCCGGGAATGAGCAGTTCTTC
cdr3_aa: CASSLAAGNEQFF